The clone carrying this T cell receptor (beta chain) was recorded a few times. Clones were read by immunoSEQ multiplex PCR, and TCRdb kept only the in-frame ones, dropping some. This table has a few hundred thousand clones, around 86% appearing once. This entry belongs to a study of blood T cell repertoires in COVID-19. In the study overall: T cells, B-cell-depleted T cells, or PBMCs supplied cDNA or gDNA.

Germline V gene data show CDR1 as SGHNT and CDR2 as YYREEE (reference sequence). The trim removed 4 bases at V and 5 bases at J, leaving 6 bases unmatched. CDR3 length equals 15 residues. The source is a woman in her 70s with COVID-19, enrolled during active disease. The chain links TRBV5-4 to TRBJ1-4; 9 bases agree with TRBD1. Sequencing was done on a sample of peripheral blood. CDR3 nucleotide sequence: TGTGCCAGCAGCACCAGACAGGGGGTCAATGAAAAACTGTTTTTT. Protein product: CASSTRQGVNEKLFF.